The 30 T cell receptor beta chains presented below share a single source sample, sequenced in a study of blood T cell repertoires in COVID-19. Method: immunoSEQ multiplex PCR; TCRdb's copy keeps in-frame clones and lacks some. Of some 230,000 clones detected, 84% appear once; the ten largest clones hold roughly 4.6%. Sequencing input: peripheral blood. These receptors originate from a woman in her fifties or sixties who had recovered from COVID-19.

For the CDR3, the DNA is TGTGCCAGCAGATTCACAGGGGGCAGCACTGAAGCTTTCTTT. Translated, it gives CASRFTGGSTEAFF. The rearrangement uses TRBV6-5 and TRBJ1-1, with 9 bases identical to TRBD1. V lost 6 bases and J lost 4; bases outside the gene matches: 6. CDR1 MNHEY and CDR2 SVGAGI come from the germline V gene. CDR3 length: 14 amino acids.

The chain has TRBV4-2 and TRBJ1-2, with TRBD1 identical over 9 bases. The trim removed 0 bases at V and 9 bases at J, leaving 8 bases unmatched. There are 15 residues in the CDR3. The germline gives CDR1 LGHNA, CDR2 YNFKEQ. The CDR3 DNA reads as TGTGCCAGCAGCCAAGATTGGGGGACAGGGTTGAGCTACACCTTC. Protein product: CASSQDWGTGLSYTF.

This CDR3 reads CASSSGLAGPYNEQFF. The CDR3 coding sequence is TGTGCCAGCAGTTCGGGACTAGCGGGCCCCTACAATGAGCAGTTCTTC. V and J are TRBV27 and TRBJ2-1; 12 nucleotides match TRBD2. The V gene's germline CDR1 is MNHEY and CDR2 SMNVEV (reference sequence). The CDR3 runs 16 residues. Germline trimming cut 4 bases from V and 2 bases from J; bases unmatched to any gene: 3.

This clone was seen more than once but under ten times. The V gene is TRBV9, the J gene TRBJ2-3, with TRBD1 matching 7 bases. This CDR3 is built from 15 residues. The V gene end was trimmed by 0 bases and the J gene end by 2 bases; junction bases not matched to a gene: 3. The germline V gene has CDR1 SGDLS and CDR2 YYNGEE. The CDR3 DNA reads TGTGCCAGCAGCGTAGATAGGGGGCACACAGATACGCAGTATTTT. Translation: CASSVDRGHTDTQYF.

V and J are TRBV30 and TRBJ1-1, with a weak D call TRBD1 (6 bases). CDR3 length equals 11 residues. Trimming shortened V by 8 bases and J by 1 base, and 8 bases separated the two germline ends. Germline CDR1 is GTSNPN and CDR2 is SVGIG (reference sequence). For the CDR3, the DNA is TGTGCCGGGGGACAGAACACTGAAGCTTTCTTT. Its translation: CAGGQNTEAFF.

The J gene is TRBJ2-7, the V gene TRBV20-1, with TRBD2 identical over 11 bases. The trim removed 3 bases at V and 3 bases at J, leaving 4 bases unmatched. This CDR3 has 14 residues. The germline gives CDR1 DFQATT, CDR2 SNEGSKA (reference sequence). In DNA form, the CDR3 reads TGCAGTGCTAGTCTTACTAGCGGGGGCTACGAGCAGTACTTC. This gives the protein CSASLTSGGYEQYF.

This chain uses TRBV6-5 with TRBJ2-1; D unclear. This CDR3 spans 14 amino acids. Germline lookup yields CDR1 MNHEY and CDR2 SVGAGI. V was shortened by 7 bases and J by 0 bases, with 10 bases between the two germline ends. The CDR3 region is CASKAPSSYNEQFF. CDR3 nucleotides: TGTGCCAGCAAAGCTCCGAGCTCCTACAATGAGCAGTTCTTC.

Notes on this clone: At one of its ends the junction is not consistent with the germline gene, which may arise from a read error. J is TRBJ1-2 and V is TRBV5-1; D unresolved. The CDR3 totals 12 residues. Germline values: CDR1 SGHRS, CDR2 YFSETQ. In DNA form, the CDR3 reads TGCGCCAGCAGCTTAAACGGAGGAAGGGCCTTCTTC. It translates to CASSLNGGRAFF.

This sequence joins TRBV3-1 (or the pseudogene TRBV3-2) and TRBJ2-4; tentatively, D is TRBD2 (6 bases). The germline V gene has CDR1 LGHDT and CDR2 YNNKEL (reference sequence). The V gene lost 5 bases and the J gene lost 6 bases, with 17 bases spanning the gap. The CDR3 consists of 15 residues. CDR3: CASSYPGGRGNIQYF. CDR3 nucleotide sequence: TGTGCCAGCAGCTACCCCGGCGGGCGGGGAAACATTCAGTACTTC.

This clone has only one observation. This sequence joins TRBV18 and TRBJ2-7, with 14 bases identical to TRBD2. CDR1 and CDR2 from the germline V gene are KGHSH and LQKENI. There are 15 residues in the CDR3. V was pared by 3 bases and J by 2 bases, with 0 bases of the junction left unmatched. The CDR3 reads CASSPGLAGAYEQYF. CDR3 nucleotide sequence: TGTGCCAGCTCACCGGGACTAGCGGGGGCCTACGAGCAGTACTTC.

The chain uses TRBV7-9 and TRBJ2-4; a possible D gene is TRBD2 (5 bases). V lost 3 bases, J lost 14 bases, and 14 bases lay in between. Germline lookup yields CDR1 SEHNR and CDR2 FQNEAQ (reference sequence). There are 12 residues in the CDR3. DNA of the CDR3: TGTGCCAGCAGCTTGGAGGACGGACTTGAGTACTTC. Residues: CASSLEDGLEYF.

This clone was observed a single time. The chain recombines TRBV27 with TRBJ2-3; D possibly corresponds to TRBD2 (6 bases). Trimming took off 5 bases at V and 0 bases at J, with 15 bases between the two ends. The germline CDR1 and CDR2 sequences are MNHEY and SMNVEV (reference sequence). The CDR3 runs 16 residues. The CDR3 DNA sequence: TGTGCCAGCAGTACCAGGACGGGGACTAGCACAGATACGCAGTATTTT. Its translation is CASSTRTGTSTDTQYF.

The chain has TRBV7-9 and TRBJ1-1, with D maybe TRBD1 (5 bases). The CDR3 extends over 15 amino acids. The V gene's germline CDR1 is SEHNR and CDR2 FQNEAQ (reference sequence). CDR3 bases: TGTGCTAACTTCCCGCCGGGGGTGGGGTACACTGAAGCTTTCTTT. Translating it yields CANFPPGVGYTEAFF.

The chain uses TRBV19 and TRBJ1-3, with 10 bases lining up with TRBD1. The CDR3 has 16 residues. V shed 6 bases, J shed 2 bases, and the junction held 7 bases outside the gene matches. Germline-derived CDR1 and CDR2 are LNHDA and SQIVND (reference sequence). CDR3 in DNA: TGTGCCAGTAGAACCCCCGGGACAGGGGCTGGAAACACCATATATTTT. Translation gives CASRTPGTGAGNTIYF.

The CDR3 DNA follows: TGCGCCAGCAGCTCACAGGGGTGGCACACTGAAGCTTTCTTT. Its protein is CASSSQGWHTEAFF. The chain has TRBV5-1 and TRBJ1-1; the match to TRBD1 covers 7 bases. Germline V CDR1 and CDR2: SGHRS, YFSETQ. This CDR3 has 14 amino acids. Trimming removed 3 bases from V and 3 bases from J; junction bases left unmatched: 5.

The chain uses TRBV30 and TRBJ2-1; 10 nucleotides match TRBD2. The CDR3 has 13 amino acids. V trimming: 4 bases; J trimming: 8 bases; junction bases outside the gene matches: 5. Germline CDR1 is GTSNPN and CDR2 is SVGIG (reference sequence). The CDR3 loop is CAWNSGGLDEQFF. In DNA, the CDR3 is TGTGCCTGGAATAGCGGGGGGCTAGATGAGCAGTTCTTC.

The chain carries TRBV25-1 and TRBJ2-1, with a possible D match to TRBD2 (6 bases). V gave up 2 bases and J gave up 2 bases, with 10 bases separating them. CDR1 is MGHDK and CDR2 is SYGVNS in the germline V gene. This CDR3 has 15 residues. CDR3 nucleotides: TGTGCCAGCAGTGAAGTTACGGGGGCCTACAATGAGCAGTTCTTC. Its protein product is CASSEVTGAYNEQFF.

The CDR3: CASSRLGGSSYNEQFF. The CDR3 DNA follows: TGTGCCAGCAGCCGCCTCGGGGGTTCCTCCTACAATGAGCAGTTCTTC. V gene TRBV7-6 combines with J gene TRBJ2-1, with D perhaps matching TRBD2 (6 bases). The germline V and J ends were trimmed by 5 bases and 0 bases, with 14 bases remaining between them. The CDR3 covers 16 residues. The germline V gene has CDR1 SGHVS and CDR2 FNYEAQ.

This clone was seen repeatedly, ten times or more. The J gene is TRBJ2-1, the V gene TRBV30, with 7 bases identical to TRBD1. The CDR3 sequence is 13 residues long. Trimming took 7 bases from V and 0 from J; bases not matched to a gene: 3. Per the germline V gene, CDR1 is GTSNPN and CDR2 is SVGIG (reference sequence). Here the CDR3 DNA reads TGTGCCTACGGGACAGACTCCTACAATGAGCAGTTCTTC. Translating gives CAYGTDSYNEQFF.

This clone was recorded only once. The chain links TRBV21-1 to TRBJ2-4; TRBD2 is the table's D call, not checked against the DNA. TRBV21-1 is a recognized pseudogene. This CDR3 has 19 residues. CDR3 residues: CASSKIPGGNSEAKNIQYF. The CDR3 DNA reads TGTGCCAGCAGCAAAATTCCGGGGGGCAACAGCGAAGCCAAAAACATTCAGTACTTC.

This clone was counted once. The V gene is TRBV3-1 (or the pseudogene TRBV3-2), the J gene TRBJ2-5; 10 nucleotides match TRBD2. Germline assignment: CDR1 LGHDT and CDR2 YNNKEL (reference sequence). J lost 2 bases, V lost 4 bases, and 10 bases had no gene match. This CDR3 has 17 amino acids. DNA of the CDR3: TGTGCCAGCAGCCGCCGAGGGGCACTAGCGGGGCAAGAGACCCAGTACTTC. This gives the protein CASSRRGALAGQETQYF.

CDR3 DNA sequence: TGTGCCAGCAGCTTACCTACAGGGTTTAATGAAAAACTGTTTTTT. Translation: CASSLPTGFNEKLFF. V is TRBV7-9 and J is TRBJ1-4; TRBD1 might be the D (6 bases). The CDR3 totals 15 residues. Germline CDR1 and CDR2: SEHNR and FQNEAQ (reference sequence). V dropped 2 bases and J dropped 4 bases, with 11 bases sitting between them.

V and J are TRBV7-2 and TRBJ2-5; unclear D gene. Germline V gene lookup returns CDR1 SGHTA and CDR2 FQGNSA. V lost 5 bases and J 0 bases, leaving 10 bases between the germline ends. The CDR3 runs 14 residues. CDR3 sequence: CASSHQRYQETQYF. DNA of the CDR3: TGTGCCAGCAGCCACCAGCGATACCAAGAGACCCAGTACTTC.

This clone came up once. The chain recombines TRBV7-3 with TRBJ1-1; D not resolved. Germline CDR1 SGHTA, CDR2 FQGTGA. This CDR3 has 13 residues. V was shortened by 2 bases and J by 2 bases, with 6 bases between the two germline ends. This chain's CDR3 is CASSLGTNTEAFF. The DNA of the CDR3 is TGTGCCAGCAGCTTAGGCACCAACACTGAAGCTTTCTTT.

The rearrangement joins TRBV19 to TRBJ2-3; 14 bases match TRBD2. CDR1 and CDR2 from the germline V gene are LNHDA and SQIVND (reference sequence). This CDR3 spans 16 amino acids. J gave up 1 base and V 5 bases, and 2 bases lay outside the gene matches. The CDR3 is CASSSGLAGGTDTQYF. DNA for the CDR3: TGTGCCAGTAGTTCGGGACTAGCGGGGGGCACAGATACGCAGTATTTT.

The chain joins TRBV4-2 to TRBJ1-4, with TRBD1 matching 8 bases. There are 16 residues in the CDR3. The ends lost 0 bases at V and 7 bases at J; junction bases unmatched: 7. Per germline, CDR1 LGHNA and CDR2 YNFKEQ. DNA for the CDR3: TGTGCCAGCAGCCAAGATCCCAGGGGGCCAACTGAAAAACTGTTTTTT. Translating gives CASSQDPRGPTEKLFF.

This clone occurred a few times. This chain connects TRBV10-3 to TRBJ2-7; 8 bases line up with TRBD1. J gave up 4 bases and V 2 bases, and 7 bases lay outside the gene matches. The V gene's germline CDR1 is ENHRY and CDR2 SYGVKD. This CDR3 contains 15 residues. Here the CDR3 reads CAISERQGAVYEQYF. DNA for the CDR3: TGTGCCATCAGTGAGCGCCAGGGGGCGGTTTACGAGCAGTACTTC.

The sample holds one count of this clone. The chain employs TRBV29-1 and TRBJ2-2; a weak D match, TRBD1 (5 bases). The ends were cut back, 7 bases at V and 6 bases at J, with 9 bases in the middle. This CDR3 has 11 amino acids. CDR1 and CDR2 from the germline V gene are SQVTM and ANQGSEA. The CDR3 is CSGSRAGELFF. CDR3 sequence (DNA): TGCAGCGGTTCCAGGGCCGGGGAGCTGTTTTTT.

The chain couples TRBV19 to TRBJ2-3; 14 bases map to TRBD2. The CDR3 spans 18 residues. Trimming at V came to 6 bases and at J to 3 bases, leaving 11 bases not matched to a gene. The V gene's germline CDR1 is LNHDA and CDR2 SQIVND (reference sequence). The CDR3 spells CASSHSTGTSGGTDTQYF. Here the CDR3 DNA reads TGTGCCAGTAGCCACTCGACCGGGACTAGCGGGGGAACAGATACGCAGTATTTT.

The genes are TRBV7-3 and TRBJ2-5; weak D call: TRBD2 (6 bases). This CDR3 spans 13 amino acids. Trimming cost V 8 bases and J 0 bases, with 10 bases left between them. Germline V gene sequence: CDR1 SGHTA, CDR2 FQGTGA. The CDR3 nucleotides are TGTGCCAGCTCCGGGGGACACCAAGAGACCCAGTACTTC. Its translation is CASSGGHQETQYF.